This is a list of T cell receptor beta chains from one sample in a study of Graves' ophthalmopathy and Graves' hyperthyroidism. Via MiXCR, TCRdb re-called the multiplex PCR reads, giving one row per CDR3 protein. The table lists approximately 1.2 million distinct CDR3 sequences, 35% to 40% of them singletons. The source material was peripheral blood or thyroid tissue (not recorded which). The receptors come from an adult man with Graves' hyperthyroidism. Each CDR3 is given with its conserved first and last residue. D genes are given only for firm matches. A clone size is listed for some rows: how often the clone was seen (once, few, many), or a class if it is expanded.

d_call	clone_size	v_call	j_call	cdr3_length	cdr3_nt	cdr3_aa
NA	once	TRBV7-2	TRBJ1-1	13	TGTGCCAGCAGCTTATTTAGGCCCACTGAAGCTTTCTTT	CASSLFRPTEAFF
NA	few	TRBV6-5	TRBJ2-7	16	TGTGCCAGCTCACTCGCCGGCAGGGGATTAAACTACGAGCAGTACTTC	CASSLAGRGLNYEQYF
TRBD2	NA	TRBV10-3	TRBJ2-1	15	TGTGCCATCAGTGCTAGCGGGGGGGCCTACAATGAGCAGTTCTTC	CAISASGGAYNEQFF
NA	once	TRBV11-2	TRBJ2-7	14	TGTGCCAGCAGTCCGTTTAGCAGGGACTACGAGCAGTACTTC	CASSPFSRDYEQYF
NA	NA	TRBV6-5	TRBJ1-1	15	TGTGCCAGCAGTTACCGGGACCTACATAAGGCTGAAGCTTCCTTT	CASSYRDLHKAEASF
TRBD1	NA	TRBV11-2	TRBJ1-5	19	TGTGCCAGCAGCTTAGACGGGGACAGAAGCCCGAATAGCAATCAGCCCCAGCATTTT	CASSLDGDRSPNSNQPQHF
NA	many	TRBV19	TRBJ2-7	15	TGTGCCAGTAGTACCACGGACAGCAGCTCCTACGAGCAGTACTTC	CASSTTDSSSYEQYF
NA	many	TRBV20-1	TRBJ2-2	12	TGCAGTGCTGGCGCACCCACCGGGGAGCTGTTTTTT	CSAGAPTGELFF
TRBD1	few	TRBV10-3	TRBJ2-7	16	TGTGCCATCAGTGATCCCGGGACAGAGAATCTCTACGAGCAGTACTTC	CAISDPGTENLYEQYF
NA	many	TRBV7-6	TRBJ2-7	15	TGTGCCAGCAGCCCCGGTTCGGACAGCATTTACGAGCAGTACTTC	CASSPGSDSIYEQYF
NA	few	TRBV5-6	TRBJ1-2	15	TGTGCCAGCAGGCCCCCAGGAGGGGGGCTCTATGGCTACACCTTC	CASRPPGGGLYGYTF
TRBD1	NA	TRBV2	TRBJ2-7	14	TGTGCCAGCAGTCCGAGACAGGGCTTTTACGAGCAGTACTTC	CASSPRQGFYEQYF
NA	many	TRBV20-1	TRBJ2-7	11	TGCAGTGCTCGGGGGCCCCGCGAGCAGTACTTC	CSARGPREQYF
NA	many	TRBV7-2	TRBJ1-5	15	TGTGCCAGCAGCTCCCAGGACCTTAGCAATCAGCCCCAGCATTTT	CASSSQDLSNQPQHF
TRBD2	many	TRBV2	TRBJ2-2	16	TGTGCCAGCAGTGCCTCGGGACTATCGAACACCGGGGAGCTGTTTTTT	CASSASGLSNTGELFF
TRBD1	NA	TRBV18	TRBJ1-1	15	TGTGCCAGCTCACCACCCACAGGGGTGTGGACTGAAGCTTTCTTT	CASSPPTGVWTEAFF
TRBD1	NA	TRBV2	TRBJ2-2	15	TGTGCCAGCAGACCCAGGACAGGGGGGACCGGGGAGCTGTTTTTT	CASRPRTGGTGELFF
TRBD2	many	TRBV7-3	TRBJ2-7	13	TGTGCCAGCAGCTCCGGGACTAGCGGGAGTCAATACTTC	CASSSGTSGSQYF
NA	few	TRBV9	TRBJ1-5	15	TGTGCCAGCGGCCCCGGGGGGGTTAACAATCAGCCCCAGCATTTT	CASGPGGVNNQPQHF
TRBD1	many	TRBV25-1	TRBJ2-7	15	TGTGCCAGCAGTGACCGGACAGGGGTTTTCTACGAGCAGTACTTC	CASSDRTGVFYEQYF
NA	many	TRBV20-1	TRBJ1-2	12	TGCAGTGCTATTCCTGGGACTTTCTTCTACACCTTC	CSAIPGTFFYTF
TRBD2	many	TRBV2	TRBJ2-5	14	TGTGCCAGCAGGGGCGGGGGGGCCCGTGAGACCCAGTACTTC	CASRGGGARETQYF
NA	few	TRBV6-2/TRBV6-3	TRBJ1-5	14	TGTGCCAGCGGAACCGGGGGTTGGGATCAGCCCCAGCATTTT	CASGTGGWDQPQHF
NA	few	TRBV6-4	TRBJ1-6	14	TGTGCCAGCAGTGTAGCGGTCGGCAATTCACCCCTCCACTTT	CASSVAVGNSPLHF
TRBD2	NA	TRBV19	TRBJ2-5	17	TGTGCCAGTAGATCCACGGGGCTAGCGGGAACAAGTGAGACCCAGTACTTC	CASRSTGLAGTSETQYF
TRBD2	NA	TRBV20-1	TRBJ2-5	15	TGCAGTGCTACCCCCCTAGCGGGAGATATTGAGACCCAGTACTTC	CSATPLAGDIETQYF
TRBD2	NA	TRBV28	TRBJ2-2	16	TGTGCCAGCAGTTTTAGACTAGCGGCCAACACCGGGGAGCTGTTTTTT	CASSFRLAANTGELFF
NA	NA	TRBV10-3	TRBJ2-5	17	TGTGCCATCAGTGAGCGCCCGACAACTACCCCGAGGGAGACCCAGTACTTC	CAISERPTTTPRETQYF
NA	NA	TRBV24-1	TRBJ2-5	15	TGTGCCACCAGTGGAGAAGAACAGGGACTTGAGACCCAGTACTTC	CATSGEEQGLETQYF
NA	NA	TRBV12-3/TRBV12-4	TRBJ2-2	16	TGTGCCAGCAGTTTCGTCGGTTCCCGTCTCACCGGGGAGCTGTTTTTT	CASSFVGSRLTGELFF
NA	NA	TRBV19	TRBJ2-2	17	TGTGCCAGTAGTATTGGTTTGCGGGCAGAACACACCGGGGAGCTGTTTTTT	CASSIGLRAEHTGELFF
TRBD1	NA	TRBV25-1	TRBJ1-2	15	TGTGCCAGCAGTTCCGCGGGACAGGGGAACTATGGCTACGCCTTC	CASSSAGQGNYGYAF
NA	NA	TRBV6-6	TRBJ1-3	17	TGTGCCAGCAGCCCCCCAACGGCAGGCGAAACTGGAAACACCATATATTTT	CASSPPTAGETGNTIYF
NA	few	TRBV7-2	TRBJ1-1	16	TGTGCCAGCAGCCAAGATTGGGCAGAAGGGTACACTGAAGCTTTCTTT	CASSQDWAEGYTEAFF
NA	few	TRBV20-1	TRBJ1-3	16	TGCAGTGCTAGAGGCTACCAGGGAGGCTCTGGAAACACCATATATTTT	CSARGYQGGSGNTIYF
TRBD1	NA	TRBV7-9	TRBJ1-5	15	TGTGCCAGCAGTACTCAGGGGGGTAGCAATCAGCCCCAGCATTTT	CASSTQGGSNQPQHF
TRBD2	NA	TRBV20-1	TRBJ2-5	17	TGCAGTGCTGCCGGGCGGGGGTTTAGTCGTGTCCAAGAGACCCAGTACTTC	CSAAGRGFSRVQETQYF
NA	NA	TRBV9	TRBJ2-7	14	TGTGCCAGCAGGCCTACAGGGTCCCAGGACGAGCAGTACTTC	CASRPTGSQDEQYF
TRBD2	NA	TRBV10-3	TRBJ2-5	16	TGTGCCATCAGTGAGTCGGGGGAGGGGAAGAGAGAGACCCAGTACTTC	CAISESGEGKRETQYF
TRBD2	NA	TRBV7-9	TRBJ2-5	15	TGTGCCATCAGCTTGCAGCGGGGGCCTCAGGAGGCCCAGTACTTC	CAISLQRGPQEAQYF
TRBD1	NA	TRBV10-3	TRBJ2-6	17	TGTGCCATCAGTGACGGGACAGGGGGACCTGGGGCCAACGTCCTGACTTTC	CAISDGTGGPGANVLTF
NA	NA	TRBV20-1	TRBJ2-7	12	TGCAGTGCTAACCTGGACAGCTACGAGCAGTACTTC	CSANLDSYEQYF
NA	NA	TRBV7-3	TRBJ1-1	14	TGTGCCAGCAGCTTAGGGTCTGGGGACACTGGAGCTTTCTTT	CASSLGSGDTGAFF
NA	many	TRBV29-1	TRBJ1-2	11	TGCAGCGCCGGGGACCACTATGGCTACACCTTC	CSAGDHYGYTF
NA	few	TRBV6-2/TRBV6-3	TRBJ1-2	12	TGTGCCAGCAATCCAGGGAACTATGGCTACACCTTC	CASNPGNYGYTF
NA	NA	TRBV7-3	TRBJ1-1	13	TGTGCCAGCAGCTTATCCGCAGGGGATAAAGCTTTCTTT	CASSLSAGDKAFF
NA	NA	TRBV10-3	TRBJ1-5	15	TGCGCCATCAGTGTCCAGGGGAGCAGCAATCAGCCCCAGCATTTT	CAISVQGSSNQPQHF
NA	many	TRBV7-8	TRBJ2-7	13	TGTGCCAGCAGCTCCGGGATCACGGGTGAGCAGTACTTC	CASSSGITGEQYF
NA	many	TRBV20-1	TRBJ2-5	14	TGCAGTGCTAGAGATATATACCCTCAGTCGACCCAGTACTTC	CSARDIYPQSTQYF
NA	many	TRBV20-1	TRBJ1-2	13	TGCAGGCAGGGCGGAACAGCTAACTATGGCTACACCTTC	CRQGGTANYGYTF
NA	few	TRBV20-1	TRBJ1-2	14	TGCAGGGGCACGAAGGGCGACCATGGCTATGGCTACACCTTC	CRGTKGDHGYGYTF